The next 24 T cell receptor beta chains were all read from a single sample in a study of cytomegalovirus exposure and HLA in healthy donors listed by TCRdb under 2017. The method was the immunoSEQ multiplex PCR assay. TCRdb's version of the immuneACCESS table is confined to in-frame rearrangements and falls short of the full clone set. An unresolved V gene accounts for under half of the shortfall where checked; the remainder is of unknown origin. Across this sample there are approximately 270,000 clones, with about 90% seen only once. The top ten hold 0.37% of the sample. Sequenced sample: PBMCs. These receptors originate from a woman aged 18-30 years in good health and CMV-seronegative.

V and J are TRBV5-1 and TRBJ2-1; a weak D match, TRBD1 (6 bases). From germline, CDR1 is SGHRS and CDR2 YFSETQ. This CDR3 spans 15 amino acids. Deletions cut 4 bases from V and 3 bases from J, with 14 bases between. CDR3 coding DNA: TGCGCCAGCAGCGGGCCCCAGGGGATCTACAATGAGCAGTTCTTC. Translated, it gives CASSGPQGIYNEQFF.

The chain recombines TRBV23-1 with TRBJ1-5; 11 nucleotides agree with TRBD1. TRBV23-1 is an ORF, and what it does is uncertain. CDR3 length: 16 amino acids. Losses at the gene ends were 8 bases for V and 2 bases for J; bases not matched to a gene: 8. The CDR3 protein is CASRMDRGQCNQPQHF. The CDR3 DNA reads as TGCGCCAGCCGCATGGACAGGGGGCAGTGCAATCAGCCCCAGCATTTT.

The chain is built from TRBV13 and TRBJ2-2, with D uncertain. The CDR3 loop spans 11 amino acids. V shed 4 bases and J shed 7 bases, with 4 bases lying between them. CDR1 is PRHDT and CDR2 is FYEKMQ in the germline V gene (reference sequence). The CDR3 sequence is CASSSSGELFF. CDR3 nucleotides: TGTGCCAGCAGCTCTAGCGGGGAGCTGTTTTTT.

J is TRBJ2-5 and V is TRBV18, with 7 bases fitting TRBD1. V gave up 6 bases and J gave up 4 bases; unmatched junction bases: 14. Germline CDR1 KGHSH, CDR2 LQKENI. The CDR3 is made up of 16 amino acids. The CDR3 protein is CASSKDRVGLGETQYF. The CDR3 bases are TGTGCCAGCTCTAAAGACAGGGTCGGTTTGGGAGAGACCCAGTACTTC.

This clone was observed a single time. The V gene is TRBV28, the J gene TRBJ2-5; 10 nucleotides match TRBD2. The CDR3 sequence is 15 residues long. V shed 8 bases and J 1 base; nucleotides not matched to a gene: 7. Looked up from germline, CDR1 is MDHEN and CDR2 is SYDVKM. This CDR3 reads CASSGTSAAQETQYF. In DNA form, the CDR3 reads TGTGCCAGCTCCGGGACTAGCGCGGCCCAAGAGACCCAGTACTTC. Using reference TRBV28 and TRBJ2-5 for the parts outside the CDR3, the full variable domain is DVKVTQSSRYLVKRTGEKVFLECVQDMDHENMFWYRQDPGLGLRLIYFSYDVKMKEKGDIPEGYSVSREKKERFSLILESASTNQTSMYLCASSGTSAAQETQYFGPGTRLLVL.

The chain combines TRBV11-2 with TRBJ2-2, with 9 bases fitting TRBD2. The length of the CDR3 is 14 residues. The germline CDR1 and CDR2 sequences are SGHAT and FQNNGV. Unmatched junction bases numbered 0, after V lost 0 bases and J lost 7 bases. CDR3 sequence: CASSLEAGGGELFF. The CDR3 DNA reads as TGTGCCAGCAGCTTAGAAGCGGGGGGCGGGGAGCTGTTTTTT.

The V and J genes are TRBV23-1 and TRBJ2-7; TRBD1 might be the D (6 bases). TRBV23-1 is flagged as an ORF with uncertain function. The CDR3 runs 13 residues. V lost 7 bases and J lost 7, with 17 bases in between. CDR3 loop: CASNLRGWAEQYV. The CDR3 nucleotides are TGCGCCAGCAATTTAAGGGGGTGGGCTGAGCAGTACGTC.

V is TRBV29-1 and J is TRBJ2-7; 10 nucleotides agree with TRBD2. Germline CDR1 is SQVTM and CDR2 is ANQGSEA. Trimming cost V 7 bases and J 6 bases; bases outside gene matches: 12. CDR3 length equals 14 residues. This CDR3 reads CSASGTSVRGEQYF. The CDR3, as DNA: TGCAGCGCCTCCGGGACTAGCGTGAGAGGCGAGCAGTACTTC.

This sequence joins TRBV6-4 and TRBJ2-2, with 13 bases lining up with TRBD2. The junction had 8 bases not matched to a gene; V was cut back by 6 bases and J by 4 bases. The CDR3 consists of 17 residues. Germline CDR1 MRHNA, CDR2 SNTAGT. This chain's CDR3 is CASSAEGLAGFTGELFF. CDR3 coding DNA: TGTGCCAGCAGCGCCGAGGGACTAGCGGGGTTCACCGGGGAGCTGTTTTTT.

This rearrangement joins TRBV9 to TRBJ1-2; TRBD1 aligns across 8 bases. Trimming at V came to 3 bases and at J to 8 bases, leaving 9 bases not matched to a gene. Germline CDR1 SGDLS, CDR2 YYNGEE. This CDR3 has 14 amino acids. CDR3 loop: CASSALGTGGGYTF. The CDR3 DNA is TGTGCCAGCAGCGCACTCGGGACAGGAGGAGGCTACACCTTC.

The chain couples TRBV27 to TRBJ2-1; 8 bases fit TRBD2. The ends lost 2 bases at V and 3 bases at J; junction bases unmatched: 12. The CDR3 is 18 residues long. CDR1 and CDR2 from the germline V gene are MNHEY and SMNVEV (reference sequence). CDR3 region: CASSLGRGGQRVYNEQFF. For the CDR3, the DNA is TGTGCCAGCAGTTTAGGACGGGGGGGCCAGAGGGTCTACAATGAGCAGTTCTTC.

J is TRBJ1-4 and V is TRBV7-9; no firm D call. Germline V gives CDR1 SEHNR, CDR2 FQNEAQ (reference sequence). There are 13 residues in the CDR3. With 7 bases removed from V and 8 bases from J, the gap between germline ends came to 14 bases. CDR3: CASNPPWEEKLFF. DNA of the CDR3: TGTGCCAGCAACCCCCCTTGGGAGGAAAAACTGTTTTTT.

The sample holds a few counts of this clone. The chain recombines TRBV2 with TRBJ1-6; D uncertain. Germline CDR1 reads SNHLY; CDR2 reads FYNNEI. This CDR3 is 15 amino acids long. Trimming shortened V by 6 bases and J by 10 bases, and 19 bases separated the two germline ends. Written as DNA, the CDR3 is TGTGCCAGCAGCGCCGCTCGGGGTTTGAGATCACCCCTCCACTTT. Its protein product is CASSAARGLRSPLHF.

The V gene is TRBV28, the J gene TRBJ2-7; TRBD1 aligns across 7 bases. CDR1 is MDHEN and CDR2 is SYDVKM in the germline V gene. CDR3 length: 14 residues. The V gene end was trimmed by 5 bases and the J gene end by 3 bases; junction bases not matched to a gene: 7. The CDR3 is CASSDGTDLYEQYV. The CDR3 DNA reads TGTGCCAGCAGTGACGGGACAGATCTCTACGAGCAGTACGTC.

The V call is TRBV10-3, the J call TRBJ1-3; D is ambiguous. Germline V CDR1 and CDR2: ENHRY, SYGVKD. Trimming removed 8 bases from V and 0 bases from J, with 20 bases in between. This CDR3 is built from 17 residues. The CDR3 nucleotides are TGTGCCATCGCCCCACTCTTCGACACCCGCTCTGGAAACACCATATATTTT. Translating gives CAIAPLFDTRSGNTIYF.

The chain carries TRBV4-1 and TRBJ1-2; TRBD1 matches 7 bases. Germline V CDR1 and CDR2: MGHRA, YSYEKL. Losses at the gene ends were 3 bases for V and 4 bases for J; bases not matched to a gene: 8. CDR3 size: 15 residues. The CDR3 DNA is TGCGCCAGCAGCCAGGCGACAGGGACCGTCTATGGCTACACCTTC. This codes for CASSQATGTVYGYTF.

The chain uses TRBV28 and TRBJ1-5, with TRBD1 identical over 12 bases. This CDR3 has 15 residues. With V trimmed by 6 bases and J by 6 bases, 6 bases remained unmatched. Germline assignment: CDR1 MDHEN and CDR2 SYDVKM. The CDR3 region is CASSTGQGASQPQHF. CDR3 bases: TGTGCCAGCAGCACGGGACAGGGGGCCAGTCAGCCCCAGCATTTT. The full variable domain, completed using reference TRBV28 and TRBJ1-5, is DVKVTQSSRYLVKRTGEKVFLECVQDMDHENMFWYRQDPGLGLRLIYFSYDVKMKEKGDIPEGYSVSREKKERFSLILESASTNQTSMYLCASSTGQGASQPQHFGDGTRLSIL.

This chain joins TRBV4-1 and TRBJ2-7; 10 bases align to TRBD1. V shed 2 bases, J shed 6 bases, and the junction held 7 bases outside the gene matches. CDR1 is MGHRA, CDR2 YSYEKL, per germline. This CDR3 is 15 amino acids long. This CDR3 is CASSQNGQGDSEQYV. The CDR3 bases are TGCGCCAGCAGCCAAAACGGACAGGGGGATTCCGAGCAGTACGTC.

This rearrangement joins TRBV28 to TRBJ1-2; tentatively, D is TRBD1 (5 bases). The CDR3 has 18 residues. V dropped 4 bases and J dropped 2 bases, with 23 bases sitting between them. The V gene's germline CDR1 is MDHEN and CDR2 SYDVKM. CDR3 nucleotides: TGTGCCAGCAGTTCCCCTGGGGCACAGGATCTCCCGAACTATGGCTACACCTTC. It yields the protein CASSSPGAQDLPNYGYTF.

CDR3 sequence reads: CASSLAGAYEQYV. In DNA, the CDR3 is TGTGCCAGCAGCTTAGCGGGGGCCTACGAGCAGTACGTC. The gene calls are TRBV7-2 and TRBJ2-7, with D perhaps being TRBD1 or TRBD2 (5 bases each). Trimming took 0 bases from V and 2 from J, leaving 5 bases between them. The germline V gene encodes CDR1 SGHTA and CDR2 FQGNSA. This CDR3 comprises 13 residues.

The count of this clone is one. The rearrangement links TRBV25-1 to TRBJ2-1; 9 bases match TRBD2. Germline V gene lookup returns CDR1 MGHDK and CDR2 SYGVNS. The CDR3 runs to 15 residues. V gave up 1 base and J gave up 7 bases; unmatched junction bases: 5. CDR3 loop: CASSEWLAGRNEQFF. CDR3 coding DNA: TGTGCCAGCAGTGAATGGCTAGCGGGGAGGAATGAGCAGTTCTTC.

The chain uses TRBV5-4 and TRBJ1-4, with D hard to call. Trimming removed 4 bases at V and 0 bases at J, with 13 bases between. Germline assignment: CDR1 SGHNT and CDR2 YYREEE (reference sequence). This CDR3 comprises 16 residues. The CDR3 DNA reads TGTGCCAGCAGCATCTCAGGATTCGCAACTAATGAAAAACTGTTTTTT. Translated: CASSISGFATNEKLFF.

The CDR3 nucleotides read TGTGCCAGTAACCGGGACGACAGGACGTTTAATCAGCCCCAGCATTTT. Protein sequence: CASNRDDRTFNQPQHF. The chain links TRBV19 to TRBJ1-5; D possibly corresponds to TRBD1 (6 bases). CDR1 is LNHDA and CDR2 is SQIVND in the germline V gene (reference sequence). V lost 7 bases and J lost 4, with 20 bases in between. The CDR3 consists of 16 residues.

The CDR3 reads CSGTASAGVSGNTIYF. The CDR3 DNA reads TGCAGCGGTACAGCATCAGCAGGCGTCTCTGGAAACACCATATATTTT. The chain combines TRBV29-1 with TRBJ1-3; D unclear. V was cut by 7 bases and J by 0 bases, with 19 bases left in between. The CDR3 length is 16 residues. Germline-derived CDR1 and CDR2 are SQVTM and ANQGSEA. The full variable domain, its missing parts supplied by reference TRBV29-1 and TRBJ1-3, is SAVISQKPSRDICQRGTSLTIQCQVDSQVTMMFWYRQQPGQSLTLIATANQGSEATYESGFVIDKFPISRPNLTFSTLTVSNMSPEDSSIYLCSGTASAGVSGNTIYFGEGSWLTVV.